These 24 T cell receptor beta chains came from one sample sequenced in a study of T cell changes during pregnancy in multiple sclerosis. The assay was immunoSEQ multiplex PCR, and TCRdb's table has in-frame clones only and misses some. The repertoire holds about 73,000 clones, with around 92% as singletons. Sample: peripheral blood, taken in the third trimester of pregnancy. The receptors shown here come from a female donor in good health, enrolled as a control in a pregnancy study.

The genes are TRBV7-9 and TRBJ1-4; TRBD1 aligns across 10 bases. In germline, CDR1 is SEHNR, CDR2 FQNEAQ (reference sequence). Trimming took 5 bases from V and 6 from J; bases not matched to a gene: 6. The length of the CDR3 is 15 residues. As DNA, the CDR3 is TGTGCCAGCAGCCTACGACAGGGGGCACATGAAAAACTGTTTTTT. Translated, it gives CASSLRQGAHEKLFF.

In DNA form, the CDR3 reads TGTGCCAGCAGCTTAGATCCCACAGTCCCTGGCTACACCTTC. Its translation: CASSLDPTVPGYTF. The V call is TRBV11-2, the J call TRBJ1-2; unclear D gene. Between the trimmed V and J ends, which lost 0 bases and 7 bases, there was a span of 12 bases. This CDR3 spans 14 amino acids. Per the germline V gene, CDR1 is SGHAT and CDR2 is FQNNGV.

Concerning this clone itself: Different DNA sequences within this sample yield the same CDR3. V is TRBV28 and J is TRBJ2-7, with 10 bases matching TRBD1. V dropped 6 bases and J dropped 6; count of bases not matched to a gene: 2. CDR1 is MDHEN and CDR2 is SYDVKM in the germline V gene. The CDR3 length is 12 residues. The CDR3 DNA follows: TGTGCCAGCAGGCGGACAGGGGGCGAGCAGTACTTC. Its protein is CASRRTGGEQYF.

The chain employs TRBV5-4 and TRBJ2-1, with D possibly being TRBD1 (7 bases). The length of the CDR3 is 16 residues. Germline V CDR1 and CDR2: SGHNT, YYREEE (reference sequence). V lost 3 bases and J 9 bases, leaving 22 bases between the germline ends. The CDR3: CASSYAALGGGSEQFF. The CDR3 DNA follows: TGTGCCAGCAGCTATGCAGCGTTAGGAGGGGGCTCTGAGCAGTTCTTC.

The chain uses TRBV18 and TRBJ1-5; weak D call: TRBD1 (5 bases). This CDR3 comprises 15 residues. Between the trimmed V and J ends, which lost 3 bases and 3 bases, there was a span of 12 bases. Germline CDR1 is KGHSH and CDR2 is LQKENI. CDR3 bases: TGTGCCAGCTCACCGGGGGGGAGCGACAATCAGCCCCAGCATTTT. It yields the protein CASSPGGSDNQPQHF.

The chain recombines TRBV4-1 with TRBJ2-2; D uncertain. V shed 6 bases and J shed 7 bases, with 12 bases lying between them. Germline V lookup: CDR1 MGHRA, CDR2 YSYEKL. This CDR3 is 13 amino acids long. In nucleotides, the CDR3 is TGCGCCAGCAGTCCCCCGGCGGACGGGGAGCTGTTTTTT. Its protein product is CASSPPADGELFF.

V and J are TRBV30 and TRBJ2-5; D is perhaps TRBD2 (5 bases). Deletions cut 3 bases from V and 10 bases from J, with 18 bases between. Germline CDR1 and CDR2: GTSNPN and SVGIG (reference sequence). The CDR3 loop spans 13 amino acids. For the CDR3, the DNA is TGTGCCTGGAGCAAACTAGAAGACGGGGACCAGTACTTC. Residues: CAWSKLEDGDQYF.

V is TRBV18 and J is TRBJ2-7; 9 nucleotides align to TRBD2. Trimming cost V 4 bases and J 2 bases; bases outside gene matches: 6. Germline-derived CDR1 and CDR2 are KGHSH and LQKENI. The CDR3 consists of 15 residues. The DNA for the CDR3 is TGTGCCAGCTCACGGCCGGGACTAGCACCCTACGAGCAGTACTTC. The encoded protein is CASSRPGLAPYEQYF.

The chain employs TRBV27 and TRBJ2-1, with TRBD2 matching 12 bases. V was clipped by 4 bases and J by 4 bases; unmatched bases: 8. The CDR3 is 17 amino acids. Germline lookup yields CDR1 MNHEY and CDR2 SMNVEV (reference sequence). CDR3 DNA: TGTGCCAGCAGTTACCTCGGGACTAGCGGGCCTTACAATGAGCAGTTCTTC. It specifies CASSYLGTSGPYNEQFF.

V usage is TRBV9 and J usage is TRBJ2-6; TRBD1 might be the D (7 bases). The CDR3 contains 20 residues. Trimming stripped 0 bases from V and 4 bases from J, with 23 bases between. From germline, CDR1 is SGDLS and CDR2 YYNGEE. CDR3 DNA: TGTGCCAGCAGCGTAGAAGGAGGGGGCCTAGGTTATGCCGGGGCCAACGTCCTGACTTTC. Its translation is CASSVEGGGLGYAGANVLTF.

This clone has more than one count but fewer than ten. V gene TRBV29-1 combines with J gene TRBJ1-1; D gene uncertain. Germline lookup yields CDR1 SQVTM and CDR2 ANQGSEA. V was pared by 4 bases and J by 2 bases, with 11 bases between. CDR3 length equals 13 residues. The CDR3 coding sequence is TGCAGCGTTGTGGAGCCCCCCAACACTGAAGCTTTCTTT. The encoded protein is CSVVEPPNTEAFF.

This chain links TRBV5-1 with TRBJ1-1; maybe TRBD1 (6 bases). Trimming left V 4 bases short and J 6 bases short, with 16 bases between. The CDR3 length is 14 residues. Germline V lookup: CDR1 SGHRS, CDR2 YFSETQ. CDR3 in DNA: TGCGCCAGCAGCCCCCAGGGGTTGAAGGCTGAAGCTTTCTTT. Protein sequence: CASSPQGLKAEAFF.

The chain has TRBV9 and TRBJ2-2; 14 bases fit TRBD2. The germline gives CDR1 SGDLS, CDR2 YYNGEE. Trimming took 4 bases from V and 4 from J; bases not matched to a gene: 9. The CDR3 runs 18 residues. The CDR3 spells CASSFQGLAGAGTGELFF. The CDR3 nucleotides read TGTGCCAGCAGCTTCCAGGGACTAGCGGGAGCGGGCACCGGGGAGCTGTTTTTT. Based on the CDR3 plus reference TRBV9 and TRBJ2-2, the full variable domain is DSGVTQTPKHLITATGQRVTLRCSPRSGDLSVYWYQQSLDQGLQFLIQYYNGEERAKGNILERFSAQQFPDLHSELNLSSLELGDSALYFCASSFQGLAGAGTGELFFGEGSRLTVL.

V gene TRBV27 combines with J gene TRBJ1-1, with D hard to call. The CDR3 covers 14 residues. Per germline, CDR1 MNHEY and CDR2 SMNVEV (reference sequence). Trimming cost V 6 bases and J 2 bases, with 13 bases left between them. The DNA of the CDR3 is TGTGCCAGCAGCAGGTATACGGTAAACACTGAAGCTTTCTTT. Its translation: CASSRYTVNTEAFF.

This rearrangement joins TRBV25-1 to TRBJ1-2; 11 bases align to TRBD1. With V trimmed by 10 bases and J by 7 bases, 11 bases remained unmatched. Germline V gene lookup returns CDR1 MGHDK and CDR2 SYGVNS. This CDR3 has 14 residues. For the CDR3, the DNA is TGTGCCACATGGACAGGGGGCGCTTACGGTGGCTACACCTTC. Amino acid sequence: CATWTGGAYGGYTF.

This clone was observed once. The chain is built from TRBV30 and TRBJ1-5; 8 positions agree with TRBD1. V was pared by 0 bases and J by 5 bases, with 3 bases of the junction left unmatched. The CDR3 covers 14 residues. Per germline, CDR1 GTSNPN and CDR2 SVGIG (reference sequence). The CDR3 sequence is CAWSVRQGYQPQHF. The CDR3 region has the DNA TGTGCCTGGAGTGTACGACAGGGGTATCAGCCCCAGCATTTT.

The chain employs TRBV30 and TRBJ2-4; 8 bases align to TRBD2. CDR1 GTSNPN and CDR2 SVGIG come from the germline V gene (reference sequence). V gave up 0 bases and J gave up 9 bases; unmatched junction bases: 13. There are 16 residues in the CDR3. The CDR3 region is CAWSVGPAGDKVIQYF. The CDR3 DNA follows: TGTGCCTGGAGTGTAGGCCCAGCGGGAGATAAGGTCATTCAGTACTTC. Complete variable domain (other parts from reference TRBV30 and TRBJ2-4): SQTIHQWPATLVQPVGSPLSLECTVEGTSNPNLYWYRQAAGRGLQLLFYSVGIGQISSEVPQNLSASRPQDRQFILSSKKLLLSDSGFYLCAWSVGPAGDKVIQYFGAGTRLSVL.

This clone was counted once. The chain has TRBV4-1 and TRBJ2-7, with TRBD2 matching over 10 bases. This CDR3 is built from 18 residues. Unmatched junction bases numbered 9, after V lost 0 bases and J lost 1 base. CDR1 is MGHRA and CDR2 is YSYEKL in the germline V gene. CDR3 sequence: CASSQDISLAGVSYEQYF. As DNA, the CDR3 is TGCGCCAGCAGCCAAGATATCTCCCTAGCGGGGGTTTCCTACGAGCAGTACTTC.

This clone appeared once. V is TRBV28 and J is TRBJ2-3, with a tentative D call TRBD2 (6 bases). Germline V gene lookup returns CDR1 MDHEN and CDR2 SYDVKM. This CDR3 is built from 14 residues. V gave up 2 bases and J gave up 5 bases, with 11 bases separating them. The chain's CDR3 is CASSLGGGGDTQYF. DNA of the CDR3: TGTGCCAGCAGTTTAGGGGGAGGAGGAGATACGCAGTATTTT.

This chain joins TRBV29-1 and TRBJ2-7; 7 bases agree with TRBD1. Germline V gene sequence: CDR1 SQVTM, CDR2 ANQGSEA. The trim removed 7 bases at V and 6 bases at J, leaving 9 bases unmatched. The CDR3 covers 12 residues. The CDR3 nucleotides are TGCAGCGCCCGGGACAGAGCCTGCGAGCAGTACTTC. It translates to CSARDRACEQYF.

The chain uses TRBV6-1 and TRBJ2-5; 11 bases match TRBD2. The trim removed 4 bases at V and 3 bases at J, leaving 4 bases unmatched. The CDR3 totals 15 residues. Germline V gives CDR1 MNHNS, CDR2 SASEGT. The CDR3 sequence is CASSAGLAVKETQYF. The DNA for the CDR3 is TGTGCCAGCAGTGCGGGACTAGCGGTAAAAGAGACCCAGTACTTC.

This sequence joins TRBV5-1 and TRBJ2-1; D perhaps matches TRBD2 (5 bases). The germline V gene has CDR1 SGHRS and CDR2 YFSETQ. The V end lost 1 base, the J end lost 6 bases, and 8 bases lay between the germline ends. CDR3 length: 13 amino acids. CDR3 DNA: TGCGCCAGCAGCTTGCGGGGTGGCAATGAGCAGTTCTTC. Translation gives CASSLRGGNEQFF. Full variable domain (rest looked up from reference TRBV5-1 and TRBJ2-1): KAGVTQTPRYLIKTRGQQVTLSCSPISGHRSVSWYQQTPGQGLQFLFEYFSETQRNKGNFPGRFSGRQFSNSRSEMNVSTLELGDSALYLCASSLRGGNEQFFGPGTRLTVL.

This clone was detected a few times. The chain combines TRBV28 with TRBJ1-4; no reliable D call. CDR3 length equals 13 residues. Germline CDR1 MDHEN, CDR2 SYDVKM. The V gene lost 6 bases and the J gene lost 6 bases, with 11 bases spanning the gap. In DNA form, the CDR3 reads TGTGCCAGCAGCCCGCGGGGAGATGAAAAACTGTTTTTT. Translating it yields CASSPRGDEKLFF.

This clone was recorded once. The genes are TRBV12-5 and TRBJ2-1, with TRBD2 identical over 7 bases. Germline lookup yields CDR1 LGHNT and CDR2 FRNRAP. The CDR3 extends over 16 amino acids. V shed 2 bases and J 4 bases; nucleotides not matched to a gene: 8. As DNA, the CDR3 is TGTGCTAGTGGTTTGTTTGCGGGAGTAGGTTACAATGAGCAGTTCTTC. The encoded protein is CASGLFAGVGYNEQFF.